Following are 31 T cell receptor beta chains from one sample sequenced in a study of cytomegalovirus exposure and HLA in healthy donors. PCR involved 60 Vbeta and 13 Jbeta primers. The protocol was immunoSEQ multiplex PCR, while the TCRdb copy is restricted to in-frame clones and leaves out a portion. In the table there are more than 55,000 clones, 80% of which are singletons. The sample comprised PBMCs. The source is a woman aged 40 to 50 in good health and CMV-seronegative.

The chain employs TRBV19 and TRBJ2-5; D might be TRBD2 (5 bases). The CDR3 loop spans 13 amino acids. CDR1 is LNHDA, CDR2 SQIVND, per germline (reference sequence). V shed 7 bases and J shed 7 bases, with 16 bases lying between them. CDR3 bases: TGTGCCAGTACCTCCCATGGGAGCCCGACCCAGTACTTC. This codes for CASTSHGSPTQYF.

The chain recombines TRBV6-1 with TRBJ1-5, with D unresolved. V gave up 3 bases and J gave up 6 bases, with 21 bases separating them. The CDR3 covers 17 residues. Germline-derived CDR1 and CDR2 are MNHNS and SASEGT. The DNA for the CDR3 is TGTGCCAGCAGTGACCCCGGGAAAGGGTTATGGGGTCAGCCCCAGCATTTT. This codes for CASSDPGKGLWGQPQHF.

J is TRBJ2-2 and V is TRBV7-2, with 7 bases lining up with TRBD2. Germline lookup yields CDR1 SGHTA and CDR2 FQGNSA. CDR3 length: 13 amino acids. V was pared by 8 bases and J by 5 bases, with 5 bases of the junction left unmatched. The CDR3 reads CASLGGRTGELFF. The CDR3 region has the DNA TGTGCCAGCCTCGGCGGGAGAACCGGGGAGCTGTTTTTT.

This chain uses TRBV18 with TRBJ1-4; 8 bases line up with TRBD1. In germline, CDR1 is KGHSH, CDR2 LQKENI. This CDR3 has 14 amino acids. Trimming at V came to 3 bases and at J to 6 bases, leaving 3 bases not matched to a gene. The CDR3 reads CASSPQGADEKLFF. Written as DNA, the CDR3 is TGTGCCAGCTCACCTCAGGGGGCGGATGAAAAACTGTTTTTT. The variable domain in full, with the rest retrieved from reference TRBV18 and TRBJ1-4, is NAGVMQNPRHLVRRRGQEARLRCSPMKGHSHVYWYRQLPEEGLKFMVYLQKENIIDESGMPKERFSAEFPKEGPSILRIQQVVRGDSAAYFCASSPQGADEKLFFGSGTQLSVL.

CDR3 sequence reads: CASSPASGRYEQYF. CDR3 bases: TGTGCCAGCTCACCGGCTAGCGGGAGGTACGAGCAGTACTTC. The V call is TRBV18, the J call TRBJ2-7; 11 bases are a match to TRBD2. Germline CDR1 and CDR2: KGHSH and LQKENI. This CDR3 is 14 amino acids long. Trimming at V came to 3 bases and at J to 4 bases, leaving 2 bases not matched to a gene.

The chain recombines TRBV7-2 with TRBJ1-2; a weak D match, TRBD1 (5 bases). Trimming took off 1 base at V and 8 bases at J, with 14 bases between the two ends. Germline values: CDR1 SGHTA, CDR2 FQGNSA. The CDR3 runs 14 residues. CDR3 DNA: TGTGCCAGCAGCTTAGTAGGCCAGGGCCGCGGCTACACCTTC. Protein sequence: CASSLVGQGRGYTF.

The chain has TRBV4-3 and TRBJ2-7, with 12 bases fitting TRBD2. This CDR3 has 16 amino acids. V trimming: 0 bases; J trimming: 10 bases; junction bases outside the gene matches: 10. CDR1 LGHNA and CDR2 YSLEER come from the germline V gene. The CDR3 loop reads CASSQDPGLAGSVQYF. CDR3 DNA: TGCGCCAGCAGCCAAGATCCCGGACTAGCGGGAAGTGTTCAGTACTTC.

The CDR3: CASRPTGGEQYF. CDR3 DNA: TGTGCCAGCAGACCTACAGGTGGCGAGCAGTACTTC. The gene calls are TRBV28 and TRBJ2-7; D might be TRBD1 (5 bases). The CDR3 is 12 amino acids. Germline assignment: CDR1 MDHEN and CDR2 SYDVKM. V shed 6 bases and J shed 6 bases, with 12 bases lying between them. The whole variable domain, filled in from reference TRBV28 and TRBJ2-7, reads DVKVTQSSRYLVKRTGEKVFLECVQDMDHENMFWYRQDPGLGLRLIYFSYDVKMKEKGDIPEGYSVSREKKERFSLILESASTNQTSMYLCASRPTGGEQYFGPGTRLTVT.

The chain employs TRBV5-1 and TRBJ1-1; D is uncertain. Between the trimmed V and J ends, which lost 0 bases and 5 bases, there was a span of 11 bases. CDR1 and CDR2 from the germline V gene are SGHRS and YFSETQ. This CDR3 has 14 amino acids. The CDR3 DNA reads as TGCGCCAGCAGCTTGGCAACAGCCGCTACTGAAGCTTTCTTT. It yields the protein CASSLATAATEAFF.

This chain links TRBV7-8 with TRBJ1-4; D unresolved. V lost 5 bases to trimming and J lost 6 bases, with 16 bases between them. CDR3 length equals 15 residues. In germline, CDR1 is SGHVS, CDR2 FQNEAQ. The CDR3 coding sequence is TGTGCCAGCAGCCCCAAGTCCCCTCGGGATGAAAAACTGTTTTTT. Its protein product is CASSPKSPRDEKLFF.

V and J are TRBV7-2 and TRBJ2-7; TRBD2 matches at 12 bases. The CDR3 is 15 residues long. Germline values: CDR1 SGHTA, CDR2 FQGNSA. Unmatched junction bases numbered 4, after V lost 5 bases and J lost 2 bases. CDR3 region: CASSKRLAGAYEQYF. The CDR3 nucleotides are TGTGCCAGCAGCAAACGACTAGCGGGAGCCTACGAGCAGTACTTC.

DNA of the CDR3: TGTGCCAGTAGTAATCAGCGGGACTACAATGAGCAGTTCTTC. Its protein is CASSNQRDYNEQFF. The rearrangement links TRBV19 to TRBJ2-1; 7 bases map to TRBD2. The CDR3 contains 14 residues. The V and J ends lost 4 bases and 3 bases, in that order; junction bases with no gene match: 3. CDR1 and CDR2 (germline): LNHDA, SQIVND (reference sequence).

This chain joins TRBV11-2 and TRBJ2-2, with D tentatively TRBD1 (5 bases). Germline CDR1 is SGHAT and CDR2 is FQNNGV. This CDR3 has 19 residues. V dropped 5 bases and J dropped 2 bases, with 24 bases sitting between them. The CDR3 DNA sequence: TGTGCCAGCAGCCTGAACCTATATCGACAGAGCCCTAACACCGGGGAGCTGTTTTTT. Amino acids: CASSLNLYRQSPNTGELFF. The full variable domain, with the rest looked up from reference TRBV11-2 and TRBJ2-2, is EAGVAQSPRYKIIEKRQSVAFWCNPISGHATLYWYQQILGQGPKLLIQFQNNGVVDDSQLPKDRFSAERLKGVDSTLKIQPAKLEDSAVYLCASSLNLYRQSPNTGELFFGEGSRLTVL.

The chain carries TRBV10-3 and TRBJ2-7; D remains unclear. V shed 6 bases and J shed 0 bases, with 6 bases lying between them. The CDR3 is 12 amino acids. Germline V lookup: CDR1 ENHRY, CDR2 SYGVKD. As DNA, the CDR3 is TGTGCCATCAGCCTAAACTCCTACGAGCAGTACTTC. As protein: CAISLNSYEQYF.

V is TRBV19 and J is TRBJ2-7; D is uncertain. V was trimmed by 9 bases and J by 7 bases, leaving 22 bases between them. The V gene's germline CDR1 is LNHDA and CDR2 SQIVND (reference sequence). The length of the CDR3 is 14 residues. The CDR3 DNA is TGTGCCAGCTCGCCCCCCCCCGCCACAAAGGAGCAGTACTTC. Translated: CASSPPPATKEQYF.

The CDR3: CASRNTGSNTGELFF. The DNA for the CDR3 is TGTGCCAGCAGAAATACAGGGTCGAACACCGGGGAGCTGTTTTTT. The rearrangement links TRBV11-2 to TRBJ2-2; perhaps TRBD1 as D (6 bases). This CDR3 has 15 amino acids. Between the trimmed V and J ends, which lost 6 bases and 0 bases, there was a span of 11 bases. Germline V gives CDR1 SGHAT, CDR2 FQNNGV.

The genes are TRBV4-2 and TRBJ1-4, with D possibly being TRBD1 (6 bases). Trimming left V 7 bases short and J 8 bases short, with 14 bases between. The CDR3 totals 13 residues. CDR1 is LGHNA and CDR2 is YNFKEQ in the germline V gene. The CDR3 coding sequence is TGTGCCAGCAAACGGGACATAAGAGAAAAACTGTTTTTT. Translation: CASKRDIREKLFF.

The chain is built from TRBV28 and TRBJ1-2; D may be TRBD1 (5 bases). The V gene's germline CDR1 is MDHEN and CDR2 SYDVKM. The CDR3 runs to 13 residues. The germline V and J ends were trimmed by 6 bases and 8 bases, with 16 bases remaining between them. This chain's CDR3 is CASSYDSLLGYTF. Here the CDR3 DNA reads TGTGCCAGCAGCTACGACAGCCTGCTAGGCTACACCTTC.

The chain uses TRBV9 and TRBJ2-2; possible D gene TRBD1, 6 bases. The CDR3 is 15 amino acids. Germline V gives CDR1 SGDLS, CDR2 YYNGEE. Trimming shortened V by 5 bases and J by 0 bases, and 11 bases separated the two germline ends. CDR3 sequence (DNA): TGTGCCAGCAGAACCGGGACATCGAACACCGGGGAGCTGTTTTTT. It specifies CASRTGTSNTGELFF.

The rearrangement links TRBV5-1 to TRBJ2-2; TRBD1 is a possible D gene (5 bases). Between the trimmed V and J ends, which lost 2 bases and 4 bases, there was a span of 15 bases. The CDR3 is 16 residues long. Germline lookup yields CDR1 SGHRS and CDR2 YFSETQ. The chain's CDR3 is CASSFRVPGGTGELFF. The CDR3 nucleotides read TGCGCCAGCAGCTTCAGGGTCCCCGGTGGCACCGGGGAGCTGTTTTTT.

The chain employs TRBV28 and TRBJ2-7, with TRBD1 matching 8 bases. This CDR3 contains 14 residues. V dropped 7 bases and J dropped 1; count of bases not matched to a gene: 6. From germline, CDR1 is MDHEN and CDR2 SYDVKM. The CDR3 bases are TGTGCCAGCACTGACAGGGGCACGTCCTACGAGCAGTACTTC. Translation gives CASTDRGTSYEQYF.

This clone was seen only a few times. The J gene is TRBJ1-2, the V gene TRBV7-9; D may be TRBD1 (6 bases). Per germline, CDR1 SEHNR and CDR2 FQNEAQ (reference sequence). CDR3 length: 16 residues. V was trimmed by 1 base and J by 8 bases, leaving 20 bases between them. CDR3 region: CASSLVQGTGFRGYTF. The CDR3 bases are TGTGCCAGCAGCTTAGTACAGGGCACGGGGTTTAGAGGCTACACCTTC.

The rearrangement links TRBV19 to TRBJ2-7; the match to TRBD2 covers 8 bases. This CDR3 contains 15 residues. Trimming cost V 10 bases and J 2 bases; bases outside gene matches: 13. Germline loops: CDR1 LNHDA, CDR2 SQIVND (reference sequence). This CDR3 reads CATQPGPGLAYEQYF. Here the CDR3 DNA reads TGTGCCACCCAGCCCGGTCCGGGACTAGCCTACGAGCAGTACTTC.

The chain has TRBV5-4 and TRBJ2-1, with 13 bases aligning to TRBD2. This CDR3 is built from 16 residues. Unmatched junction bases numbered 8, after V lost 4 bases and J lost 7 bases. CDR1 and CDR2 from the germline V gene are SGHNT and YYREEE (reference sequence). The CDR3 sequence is CASSRGLAGEGNEQFF. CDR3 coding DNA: TGTGCCAGCAGCCGCGGACTAGCGGGAGAAGGGAATGAGCAGTTCTTC.

The DNA of the CDR3 is TGTGCCAGTAGTATAAGTGGGGAGGCCGGGGAGCTGTTTTTT. Translation: CASSISGEAGELFF. The chain combines TRBV19 with TRBJ2-2, with a weak D call TRBD2 (6 bases). The CDR3 runs 14 residues. CDR1 and CDR2 (germline): LNHDA, SQIVND (reference sequence). Trimming cost V 2 bases and J 6 bases, with 10 bases left between them. Full variable domain (remainder filled in from reference TRBV19 and TRBJ2-2): DGGITQSPKYLFRKEGQNVTLSCEQNLNHDAMYWYRQDPGQGLRLIYYSQIVNDFQKGDIAEGYSVSREKKESFPLTVTSAQKNPTAFYLCASSISGEAGELFFGEGSRLTVL.

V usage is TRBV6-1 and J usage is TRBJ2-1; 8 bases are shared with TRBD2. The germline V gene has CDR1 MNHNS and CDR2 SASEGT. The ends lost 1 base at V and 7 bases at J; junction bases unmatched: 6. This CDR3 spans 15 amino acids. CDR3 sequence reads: CASSEGLAGLNEQFF. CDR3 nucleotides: TGTGCCAGCAGTGAAGGGCTAGCGGGTCTTAATGAGCAGTTCTTC.

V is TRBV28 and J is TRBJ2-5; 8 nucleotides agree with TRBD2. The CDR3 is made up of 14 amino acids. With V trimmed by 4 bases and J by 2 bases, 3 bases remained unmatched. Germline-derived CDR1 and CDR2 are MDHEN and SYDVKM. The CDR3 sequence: CASSSGTSQETQYF. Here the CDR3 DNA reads TGTGCCAGCAGTTCCGGGACTAGTCAAGAGACCCAGTACTTC.

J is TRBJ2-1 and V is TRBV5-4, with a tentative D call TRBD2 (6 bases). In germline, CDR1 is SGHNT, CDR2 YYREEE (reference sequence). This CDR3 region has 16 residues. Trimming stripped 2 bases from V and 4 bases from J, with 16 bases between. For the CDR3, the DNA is TGTGCCAGCAGCTTACCCGGGGTAGCGGCGTACAATGAGCAGTTCTTC. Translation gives CASSLPGVAAYNEQFF.

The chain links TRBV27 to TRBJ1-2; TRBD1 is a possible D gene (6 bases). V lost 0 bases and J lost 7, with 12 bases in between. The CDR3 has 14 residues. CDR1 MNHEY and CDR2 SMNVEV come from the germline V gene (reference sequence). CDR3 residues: CASSLSAGAGGYTF. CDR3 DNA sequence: TGTGCCAGCAGTTTATCCGCAGGGGCGGGTGGCTACACCTTC.

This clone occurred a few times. In DNA, the CDR3 is TGTGCCAGCAGGGGACAGGGGATCTACGAGCAGTACTTC. Its translation: CASRGQGIYEQYF. The rearrangement links TRBV7-8 to TRBJ2-7; 10 bases match TRBD1. CDR3 size: 13 residues. Per germline, CDR1 SGHVS and CDR2 FQNEAQ. The J segment lost 3 bases and the V segment lost 6 bases, leaving 2 bases of the junction unmatched.

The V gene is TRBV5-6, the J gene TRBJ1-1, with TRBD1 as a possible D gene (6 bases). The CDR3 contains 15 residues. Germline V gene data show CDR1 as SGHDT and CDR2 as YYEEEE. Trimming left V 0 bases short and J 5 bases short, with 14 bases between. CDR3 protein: CASSLGRGGWTEAFF. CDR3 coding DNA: TGTGCCAGCAGCTTGGGCAGGGGTGGGTGGACTGAAGCTTTCTTT.